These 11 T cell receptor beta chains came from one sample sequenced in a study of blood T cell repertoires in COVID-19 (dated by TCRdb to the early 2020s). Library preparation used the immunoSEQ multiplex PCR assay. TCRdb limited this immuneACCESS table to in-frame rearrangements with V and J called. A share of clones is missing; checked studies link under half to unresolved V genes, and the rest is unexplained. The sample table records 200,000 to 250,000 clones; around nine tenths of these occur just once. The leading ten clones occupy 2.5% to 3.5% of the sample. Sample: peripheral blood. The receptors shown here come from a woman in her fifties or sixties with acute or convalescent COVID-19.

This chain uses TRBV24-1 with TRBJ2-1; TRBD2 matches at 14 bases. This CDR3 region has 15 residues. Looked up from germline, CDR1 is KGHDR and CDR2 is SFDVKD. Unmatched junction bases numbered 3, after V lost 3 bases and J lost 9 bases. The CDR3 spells CATSDGLAGGGEQFF. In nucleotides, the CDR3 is TGTGCCACCAGTGATGGACTAGCGGGAGGAGGTGAGCAGTTCTTC.

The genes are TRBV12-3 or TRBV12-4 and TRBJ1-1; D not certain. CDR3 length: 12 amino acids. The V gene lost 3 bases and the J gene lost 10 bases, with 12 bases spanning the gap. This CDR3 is CASSFGWIGAFF. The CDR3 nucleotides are TGTGCCAGCAGTTTCGGGTGGATTGGAGCTTTCTTT.

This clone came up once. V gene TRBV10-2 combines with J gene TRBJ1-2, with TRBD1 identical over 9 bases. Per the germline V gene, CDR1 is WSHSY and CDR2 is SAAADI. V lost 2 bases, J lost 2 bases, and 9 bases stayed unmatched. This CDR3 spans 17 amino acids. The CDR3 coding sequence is TGCGCCAGCAGTGAGATATTGAACAGGGGGCCCAACTATGGCTACACCTTC. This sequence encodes CASSEILNRGPNYGYTF.

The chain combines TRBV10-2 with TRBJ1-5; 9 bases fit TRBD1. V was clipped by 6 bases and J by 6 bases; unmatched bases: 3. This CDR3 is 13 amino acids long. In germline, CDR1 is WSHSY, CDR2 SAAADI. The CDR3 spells CASRGQGGQPQHF. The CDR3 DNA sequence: TGCGCCAGCAGGGGACAGGGCGGTCAGCCCCAGCATTTT.

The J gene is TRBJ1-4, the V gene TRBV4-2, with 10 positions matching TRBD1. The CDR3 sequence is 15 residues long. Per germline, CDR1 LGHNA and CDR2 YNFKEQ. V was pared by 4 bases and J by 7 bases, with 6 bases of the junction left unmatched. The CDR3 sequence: CASSRGDRGGEKLFF. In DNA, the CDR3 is TGTGCCAGCAGCCGAGGGGACAGGGGAGGTGAAAAACTGTTTTTT.

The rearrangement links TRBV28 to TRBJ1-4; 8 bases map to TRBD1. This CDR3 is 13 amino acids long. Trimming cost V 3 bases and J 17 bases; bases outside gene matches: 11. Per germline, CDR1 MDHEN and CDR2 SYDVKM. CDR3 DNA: TGTGCCAGCAGTTTGGACAGGGTGACGACGCGTTTTTTT. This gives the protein CASSLDRVTTRFF.

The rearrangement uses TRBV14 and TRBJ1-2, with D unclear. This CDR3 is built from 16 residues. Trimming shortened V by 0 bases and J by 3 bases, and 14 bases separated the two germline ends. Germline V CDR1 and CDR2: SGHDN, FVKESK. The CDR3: CASSQDIREAHYGYTF. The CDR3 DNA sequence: TGTGCCAGCAGCCAAGATATCCGGGAGGCTCACTATGGCTACACCTTC.

CDR3: CASSLLPGGGPYNEQFF. CDR3 DNA sequence: TGTGCCAGCAGTCTCCTGCCTGGGGGGGGGCCCTACAATGAGCAGTTCTTC. The chain combines TRBV4-2 with TRBJ2-1; D is possibly TRBD2 (7 bases). CDR3 length: 17 amino acids. The germline gives CDR1 LGHNA, CDR2 YNFKEQ. The V and J ends lost 6 bases and 2 bases respectively, with 20 bases between them.

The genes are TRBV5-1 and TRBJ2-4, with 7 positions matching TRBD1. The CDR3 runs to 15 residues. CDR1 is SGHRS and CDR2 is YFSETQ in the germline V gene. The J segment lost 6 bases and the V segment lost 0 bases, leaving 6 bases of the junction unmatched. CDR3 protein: CASSLVRDSLNIQYF. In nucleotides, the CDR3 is TGCGCCAGCAGCTTGGTCCGGGACAGCCTAAACATTCAGTACTTC.

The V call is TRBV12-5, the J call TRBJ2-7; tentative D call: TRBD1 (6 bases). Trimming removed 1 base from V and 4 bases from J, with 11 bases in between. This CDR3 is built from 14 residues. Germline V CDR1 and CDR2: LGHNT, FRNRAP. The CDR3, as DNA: TGTGCTAGTGGTTTGGAAGGGGGTAGGTACGAGCAGTACTTC. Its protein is CASGLEGGRYEQYF.

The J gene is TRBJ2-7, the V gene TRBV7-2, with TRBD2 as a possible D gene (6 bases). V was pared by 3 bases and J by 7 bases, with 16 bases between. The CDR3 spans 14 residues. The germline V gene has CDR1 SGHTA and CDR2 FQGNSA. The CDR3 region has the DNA TGTGCCAGCAGCTTGGGGGGAACGGCGGGTGAGCAGTACTTC. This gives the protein CASSLGGTAGEQYF.